These T cell receptor beta chains were read from a single sample in a study of chemoradiotherapy in HPV16-positive cancers. Profiling relied on immunoSEQ multiplex PCR, and the TCRdb table lists in-frame clones only, not all of them. The sample has roughly 9,000 clones, roughly four fifths seen once. Sequenced here: tumor tissue, sampled from a patient who underwent chemoradiotherapy. The receptors come from a human donor with HPV-associated anogenital cancer. The CDR3 runs from the conserved cysteine through the conserved F or W. The D gene is left open where the match is weak. Clone size appears in some rows only: once, few, many, or a class for an expanded clone.

size: few
J: TRBJ2-5
V: TRBV15
D: TRBD1
CDR3: CATSRGQGEQETQYF
DNA: TGTGCCACCAGCCGTGGACAGGGGGAACAAGAGACCCAGTACTTC

size: NA
J: TRBJ1-2
V: TRBV28
D: TRBD1
CDR3: CASNLQGYGYIF
DNA: TGTGCCAGCAATCTACAGGGGTATGGCTACATCTTC

size: few
J: TRBJ2-2
V: TRBV7-3
D: NA
CDR3: CASSFAGQNTGELFF
DNA: TGTGCCAGCAGCTTCGCAGGGCAAAACACCGGGGAGCTGTTTTTT

size: NA
J: TRBJ2-2
V: TRBV5-1
D: TRBD2
CDR3: CASRWTSGSPNAGELFF
DNA: TGCGCCAGCCGATGGACTAGCGGGAGCCCCAACGCCGGGGAGCTGTTTTTT

size: NA
J: TRBJ1-6
V: TRBV7-9
D: NA
CDR3: CASSYGQNNSPLHF
DNA: TGTGCCAGCAGCTACGGACAAAATAATTCACCCCTCCACTTT

size: once
J: TRBJ1-5
V: TRBV9
D: NA
CDR3: CASSFSGGQNQPQHF
DNA: TGTGCCAGCAGCTTTAGTGGGGGGCAGAATCAGCCCCAGCATTTT

size: NA
J: TRBJ2-7
V: TRBV27
D: NA
CDR3: CASRGLGSYEQYF
DNA: TGTGCCAGCAGGGGATTAGGGTCCTACGAGCAGTACTTC

size: once
J: TRBJ2-5
V: TRBV11-3
D: TRBD2
CDR3: CASSLDGLAGGETQYF
DNA: TGTGCCAGCAGCTTAGATGGACTAGCGGGAGGAGAGACCCAGTACTTC

size: NA
J: TRBJ1-5
V: TRBV2
D: NA
CDR3: CASSEVGRRNQPQHF
DNA: TGTGCCAGCAGTGAGGTGGGGCGACGCAATCAGCCCCAGCATTTT

size: NA
J: TRBJ1-5
V: TRBV2
D: NA
CDR3: CASSEGRGWQPQHF
DNA: TGTGCCAGCAGTGAAGGTCGGGGTTGGCAGCCCCAGCATTTT

size: NA
J: TRBJ2-1
V: TRBV28
D: NA
CDR3: CASSPNNEQFF
DNA: TGTGCCAGCAGTCCCAACAATGAGCAGTTCTTC

size: few
J: TRBJ1-5
V: TRBV30
D: NA
CDR3: CAWSTSDQKPQHF
DNA: TGTGCCTGGAGTACCAGCGATCAAAAGCCCCAGCATTTT

size: NA
J: TRBJ2-2
V: TRBV30
D: NA
CDR3: CAWRGGLNTGELFF
DNA: TGTGCCTGGAGAGGCGGGCTGAACACCGGGGAGCTGTTTTTT

size: NA
J: TRBJ1-3
V: TRBV4-1
D: NA
CDR3: CASSAGARGNTIYF
DNA: TGCGCCAGCAGCGCGGGGGCACGGGGAAACACCATATATTTT

size: NA
J: TRBJ1-1
V: TRBV18
D: NA
CDR3: CASSPRMAFENTEAFF
DNA: TGTGCCAGCTCACCACGTATGGCCTTTGAGAACACTGAAGCTTTCTTT

size: NA
J: TRBJ2-2
V: TRBV7-9
D: NA
CDR3: CASSLWRGPNTGELFF
DNA: TGTGCCAGCAGCTTATGGCGGGGCCCGAACACCGGGGAGCTGTTTTTT

size: NA
J: TRBJ1-5
V: TRBV25-1
D: TRBD1
CDR3: CARPGQGQEPQHF
DNA: TGTGCCAGGCCCGGACAGGGTCAAGAGCCCCAGCATTTT

size: NA
J: TRBJ1-2
V: TRBV15
D: TRBD1
CDR3: CATRRDRLANYGYTF
DNA: TGTGCCACCAGGAGGGACAGACTAGCTAACTATGGCTACACCTTC

size: NA
J: TRBJ2-7
V: TRBV2
D: NA
CDR3: CAKGSSYEQYF
DNA: TGTGCCAAGGGCTCCTCCTACGAGCAGTACTTC

size: NA
J: TRBJ2-3
V: TRBV4-3
D: NA
CDR3: CASSQDTATDTQYF
DNA: TGCGCCAGCAGCCAAGATACGGCGACGGATACGCAGTATTTT

size: NA
J: TRBJ2-2
V: TRBV6-5
D: NA
CDR3: CASSYPGTNTGELFF
DNA: TGTGCCAGCAGTTACCCAGGGACGAACACCGGGGAGCTGTTTTTT

size: few
J: TRBJ2-2
V: TRBV7-8
D: TRBD1
CDR3: CASNYRDRPNTGELFF
DNA: TGTGCCAGCAACTACCGGGACAGGCCAAACACCGGGGAGCTGTTTTTT

size: NA
J: TRBJ1-2
V: TRBV14
D: NA
CDR3: CASSQGWQGSNYGYTF
DNA: TGTGCCAGCAGCCAAGGTTGGCAGGGATCTAACTATGGCTACACCTTC

size: NA
J: TRBJ2-3
V: TRBV7-3
D: NA
CDR3: CASSLFGTQTSTDTQYF
DNA: TGTGCCAGCAGCTTGTTCGGGACACAGACTAGCACAGATACGCAGTATTTT

size: NA
J: TRBJ1-2
V: TRBV7-8
D: TRBD1
CDR3: CASSLAVGRGTANYGYTF
DNA: TGTGCCAGCAGCTTAGCAGTAGGGAGGGGGACAGCTAACTATGGCTACACCTTC

size: NA
J: TRBJ2-1
V: TRBV7-2
D: TRBD2
CDR3: CASSLTSGGRGNEQFF
DNA: TGTGCCAGCAGCTTAACTAGCGGGGGGCGAGGGAATGAGCAGTTCTTC

size: NA
J: TRBJ2-3
V: TRBV18
D: TRBD2
CDR3: CASSPSPASGRGADTQYF
DNA: TGTGCCAGCTCACCTTCGCCAGCTAGCGGGAGGGGAGCAGATACGCAGTATTTT

size: NA
J: TRBJ2-1
V: TRBV27
D: NA
CDR3: CASRTSRSSYNEQFF
DNA: TGTGCCAGCAGAACTAGCCGTAGCTCCTACAATGAGCAGTTCTTC

size: NA
J: TRBJ2-7
V: TRBV7-2
D: TRBD2
CDR3: CASRSREGTSGLGEQYF
DNA: TGTGCCAGCAGATCCAGGGAGGGGACTAGCGGCCTAGGGGAGCAGTACTTC

size: NA
J: TRBJ1-2
V: TRBV27
D: NA
CDR3: CASSINRDTGLYTF
DNA: TGTGCCAGCAGTATAAACCGGGACACAGGACTCTACACCTTC

size: NA
J: TRBJ2-3
V: TRBV19
D: NA
CDR3: CASSPRGDLDTQYF
DNA: TGTGCCAGTAGTCCGCGGGGTGACCTAGATACGCAGTATTTT

size: NA
J: TRBJ1-1
V: TRBV5-1
D: TRBD1
CDR3: CASSFSPGQGNTEAFF
DNA: TGCGCCAGCAGCTTCTCGCCGGGACAGGGGAACACTGAAGCTTTCTTT

size: NA
J: TRBJ1-2
V: TRBV10-2
D: NA
CDR3: CASSLTAYGYTF
DNA: TGCGCCAGCAGCTTGACGGCCTATGGCTACACCTTC

size: few
J: TRBJ1-4
V: TRBV2
D: TRBD1
CDR3: CASSPGQVNEKLFF
DNA: TGTGCCAGCAGTCCGGGACAGGTTAATGAAAAACTGTTTTTT

size: NA
J: TRBJ1-5
V: TRBV28
D: TRBD1
CDR3: CASSDRGLDSNQPQHF
DNA: TGTGCCAGCAGTGACAGGGGGCTGGATAGCAATCAGCCCCAGCATTTT

size: NA
J: TRBJ1-5
V: TRBV18
D: NA
CDR3: CASSPLQREPNQPQHF
DNA: TGTGCCAGCTCACCCCTCCAGAGGGAGCCGAATCAGCCCCAGCATTTT

size: few
J: TRBJ1-1
V: TRBV7-8
D: TRBD1
CDR3: CASSSRGTASNTEAFF
DNA: TGTGCCAGCAGCTCCCGGGGGACAGCCTCGAACACTGAAGCTTTCTTT

size: NA
J: TRBJ1-1
V: TRBV29-1
D: NA
CDR3: CSVDEGGTEAFF
DNA: TGCAGCGTTGATGAGGGTGGCACTGAAGCTTTCTTT

size: NA
J: TRBJ1-2
V: TRBV30
D: TRBD1
CDR3: CAWSSLQGMYGYTF
DNA: TGTGCCTGGAGTTCGTTACAGGGGATGTATGGCTACACCTTC

size: NA
J: TRBJ2-1
V: TRBV6-4
D: TRBD1
CDR3: CASSEGQGGYNEQFF
DNA: TGTGCCAGCAGTGAGGGACAGGGGGGTTACAATGAGCAGTTCTTC

size: few
J: TRBJ2-7
V: TRBV9
D: NA
CDR3: CASSGQGAYEQYF
DNA: TGTGCCAGCAGCGGACAAGGGGCCTACGAGCAGTACTTC

size: NA
J: TRBJ1-2
V: TRBV18
D: TRBD1
CDR3: CASSPDRVKGDGYTF
DNA: TGTGCCAGCTCACCCGACAGGGTGAAAGGTGATGGCTATACCTTC

size: NA
J: TRBJ2-2
V: TRBV11-3
D: NA
CDR3: CASESRGPGELFF
DNA: TGTGCCAGCGAAAGCCGGGGGCCCGGGGAGCTGTTTTTT

size: NA
J: TRBJ1-2
V: TRBV6-6
D: NA
CDR3: CASRLTGEEYGYTF
DNA: TGTGCCAGCAGATTGACCGGGGAAGAATATGGCTACACCTTC

size: NA
J: TRBJ1-3
V: TRBV5-1
D: NA
CDR3: CASSLDSSGNTIYF
DNA: TGCGCCAGCAGCTTGGACAGCTCTGGAAACACCATATATTTT

size: NA
J: TRBJ2-1
V: TRBV4-3
D: TRBD2
CDR3: CASSHGGGLAYNEQFF
DNA: TGCGCCAGCAGCCATGGTGGGGGACTAGCCTACAATGAGCAGTTCTTC

size: few
J: TRBJ2-7
V: TRBV7-9
D: NA
CDR3: CASSWAMGAEQYF
DNA: TGTGCCAGCAGCTGGGCCATGGGAGCGGAGCAGTACTTC

size: NA
J: TRBJ2-5
V: TRBV6-1
D: NA
CDR3: CASRTGFQETQYF
DNA: TGTGCCAGCAGAACAGGGTTCCAAGAGACCCAGTACTTC

size: NA
J: TRBJ1-1
V: TRBV6-4
D: NA
CDR3: CASRRGLESEAFF
DNA: TGTGCCAGCAGGAGGGGGTTGGAATCTGAAGCTTTCTTT

size: NA
J: TRBJ2-3
V: TRBV28
D: NA
CDR3: CASSLEGLRYTDTQYF
DNA: TGTGCCAGCAGTTTAGAGGGTTTAAGGTACACAGATACGCAGTATTTT

size: NA
J: TRBJ1-5
V: TRBV27
D: TRBD1
CDR3: CASSWTGGGKPQHF
DNA: TGTGCCAGCAGTTGGACAGGGGGCGGGAAGCCCCAGCATTTT

size: once
J: TRBJ2-2
V: TRBV5-1
D: NA
CDR3: CASIGRMNTGELFF
DNA: TGCGCCAGCATTGGGCGGATGAACACCGGGGAGCTGTTTTTT